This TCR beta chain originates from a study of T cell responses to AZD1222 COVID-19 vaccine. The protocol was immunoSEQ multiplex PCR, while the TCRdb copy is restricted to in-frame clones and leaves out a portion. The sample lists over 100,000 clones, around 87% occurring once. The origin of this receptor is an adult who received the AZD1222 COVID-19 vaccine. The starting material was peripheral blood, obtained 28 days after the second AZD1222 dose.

The CDR3 coding sequence is TGTGCCAGCAGGTCCAGTTCGACTAATGAAAAACTGTTTTTT. Translating it yields CASRSSSTNEKLFF. The chain combines TRBV28 with TRBJ1-4; D remains unclear. V was shortened by 6 bases and J by 2 bases, with 10 bases between the two germline ends. There are 14 residues in the CDR3. Looked up from germline, CDR1 is MDHEN and CDR2 is SYDVKM.